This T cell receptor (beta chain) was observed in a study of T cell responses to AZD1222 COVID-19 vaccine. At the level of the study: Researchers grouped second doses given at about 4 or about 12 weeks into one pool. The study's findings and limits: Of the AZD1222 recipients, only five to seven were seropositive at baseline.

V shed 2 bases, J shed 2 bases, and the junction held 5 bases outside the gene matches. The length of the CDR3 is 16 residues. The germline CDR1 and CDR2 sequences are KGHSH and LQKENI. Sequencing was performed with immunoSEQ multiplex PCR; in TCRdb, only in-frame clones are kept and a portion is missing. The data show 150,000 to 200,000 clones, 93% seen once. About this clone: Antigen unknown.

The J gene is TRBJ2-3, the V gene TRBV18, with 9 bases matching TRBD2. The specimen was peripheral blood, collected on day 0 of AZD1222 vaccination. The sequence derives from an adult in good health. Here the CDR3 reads CASSPRLAGNTDTQYF. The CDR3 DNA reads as TGTGCCAGCTCACCAAGGCTAGCGGGGAACACAGATACGCAGTATTTT.